Given below is one TCR beta chain in context. Methods used by the authors: Nucleated cell number was recorded as an estimate derived from reference gene primer amplification. Some clones are missing from TCRdb's copy, which holds only in-frame ones; the method was immunoSEQ multiplex PCR. The V and J calls and the clone size are those of that table, but D and trimming were determined from the DNA. The sample has 120,000 or so clones, over 75% seen once. Germline V gives CDR1 SNHLY, CDR2 FYNNEI. This CDR3 has 13 amino acids. V lost 4 bases to trimming and J lost 0 bases, with 5 bases between them. This specimen belongs to a study of blood T cell repertoires in COVID-19. Study context: Samples came from the United States, Italy and Spain, spanning acute and convalescent COVID-19. The analysed material was cDNA or gDNA that came from T cells, B-cell-depleted T cells, or PBMCs.

The chain carries TRBV2 and TRBJ2-3; D uncertain. The TCR was taken from a man older than 75 with active or convalescent COVID-19. Sequencing was carried out using peripheral blood. In nucleotides, the CDR3 is TGTGCCAGCAGTGGTCTGAGCACAGATACGCAGTATTTT. It is translated as CASSGLSTDTQYF.